A selection of T cell receptor beta chains follows, all from one sample in a study of T-cell reconstitution after alpha-beta-depleted transplantation in children. TCRdb re-analysed the PCR reads in MiXCR, keeping a single row per CDR3 protein. The table lists 500,000 or so distinct CDR3 sequences, 10% to 12% of them singletons. The input for sequencing was PBMCs, mostly from graft donor cells, taken 180 days after TCRalphabeta/CD19-depleted stem cell transplant. The receptors were sampled from a female patient aged 2 to 10 who had a stem cell transplant for aplastic anemia, so the T cells may come from the graft donor. Each CDR3 is given with its conserved first and last residue. The D gene is left open where the match is weak. Expanded clones are given a class, and other clones once, few, many or no size at all.

V gene,clone size,D gene,J gene,CDR3 DNA,CDR3 protein
TRBV20-1,many,TRBD2,TRBJ2-3,TGCAGTGCTAGAGATTACTGGAGGGCCCGGGGGGGAAATACGCAGTATTTT,CSARDYWRARGGNTQYF
TRBV18,NA,NA,TRBJ2-7,TGTGCCAGCTCACCACTAGAACCCCCCTACGAGCAGTACTTC,CASSPLEPPYEQYF
TRBV6-5,NA,NA,TRBJ2-3,TGTGCCAGCGGCTACTCAAATACGCAGTATTTT,CASGYSNTQYF
TRBV10-3,many,NA,TRBJ1-1,TGTGCCATCAGTGCGCCTGGCCTGAACACTGAAGCTTTCTTT,CAISAPGLNTEAFF
TRBV5-1,NA,TRBD2,TRBJ2-1,TGCGCCAGCAGCCCGGGACTAGCGGGAGATCTGGCCAATGAGCAGTTCTTC,CASSPGLAGDLANEQFF
TRBV9,many,NA,TRBJ2-1,TGTGCCAGCAGCGGGGACTTGGCGGGGAAGAGTGAGCAGTTCTTC,CASSGDLAGKSEQFF
TRBV20-1,NA,NA,TRBJ1-4,TGCAGTGCCGCCCTCTATGAAAAACTGTTTTTT,CSAALYEKLFF
TRBV5-6,few,TRBD2,TRBJ2-3,TGTGCCAGCAGCTTGTTGTCTAGCGGGAGCGTTCTTGGCACAGATACGCAGTATTTT,CASSLLSSGSVLGTDTQYF
TRBV28,NA,TRBD1,TRBJ2-7,TGTGCCAGCAGGGGGACAGGGAAGTACGAGCAGTACTTC,CASRGTGKYEQYF
TRBV20-1,NA,NA,TRBJ2-7,TGCAGTGCGCCCACCGAGGGCTCCTACGAGCAGTACTTC,CSAPTEGSYEQYF
TRBV10-3,many,NA,TRBJ2-7,TGTGCCATCGAAAAAGAGGGCAGTCCCTACGAGCAGTACTTC,CAIEKEGSPYEQYF
TRBV12-3/TRBV12-4,few,NA,TRBJ1-2,TGTGCCAGCAGTTTGTCACAGGGTAACTATGGCTACACCTTC,CASSLSQGNYGYTF
TRBV4-3,NA,TRBD2,TRBJ2-1,TGCGCCAGCAGCCAAAATCTAGCGGGAGCAGGGAATGAGCAGTTCTTC,CASSQNLAGAGNEQFF
TRBV27,few,NA,TRBJ1-1,TGTGCCAGCAGTTACCTTCCCGACAGGCCCTACACTGAAGCTTTCTTT,CASSYLPDRPYTEAFF
TRBV7-3,NA,TRBD2,TRBJ2-2,TGTGCCAGCAGCTTATACGGTGCGGGAGGGCCAGGGAACACCGGGGAGCTGTTTTTT,CASSLYGAGGPGNTGELFF
TRBV7-9,NA,TRBD2,TRBJ2-7,TGTGCCAGCAGCGCGGGACTAGCGGGAGGGCACTACGAGCAGTACTTC,CASSAGLAGGHYEQYF
TRBV12-3/TRBV12-4,few,NA,TRBJ2-7,TGTGCCAGCAGTAAGGACGGCTACGAGCAGTACTTC,CASSKDGYEQYF